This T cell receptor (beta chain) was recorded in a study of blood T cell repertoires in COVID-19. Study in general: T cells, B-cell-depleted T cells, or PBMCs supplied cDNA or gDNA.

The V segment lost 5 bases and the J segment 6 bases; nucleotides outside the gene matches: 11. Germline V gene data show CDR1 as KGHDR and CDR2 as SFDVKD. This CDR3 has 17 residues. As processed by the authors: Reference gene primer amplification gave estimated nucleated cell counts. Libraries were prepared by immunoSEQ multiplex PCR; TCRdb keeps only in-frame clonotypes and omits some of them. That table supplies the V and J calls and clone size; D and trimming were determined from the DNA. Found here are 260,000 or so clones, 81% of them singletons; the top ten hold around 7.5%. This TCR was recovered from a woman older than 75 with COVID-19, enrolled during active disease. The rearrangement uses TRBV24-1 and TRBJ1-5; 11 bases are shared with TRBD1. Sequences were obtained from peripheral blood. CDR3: CATSASPGTGGRQPQHF. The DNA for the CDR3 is TGTGCCACCAGTGCTAGCCCCGGGACAGGGGGACGTCAGCCCCAGCATTTT.